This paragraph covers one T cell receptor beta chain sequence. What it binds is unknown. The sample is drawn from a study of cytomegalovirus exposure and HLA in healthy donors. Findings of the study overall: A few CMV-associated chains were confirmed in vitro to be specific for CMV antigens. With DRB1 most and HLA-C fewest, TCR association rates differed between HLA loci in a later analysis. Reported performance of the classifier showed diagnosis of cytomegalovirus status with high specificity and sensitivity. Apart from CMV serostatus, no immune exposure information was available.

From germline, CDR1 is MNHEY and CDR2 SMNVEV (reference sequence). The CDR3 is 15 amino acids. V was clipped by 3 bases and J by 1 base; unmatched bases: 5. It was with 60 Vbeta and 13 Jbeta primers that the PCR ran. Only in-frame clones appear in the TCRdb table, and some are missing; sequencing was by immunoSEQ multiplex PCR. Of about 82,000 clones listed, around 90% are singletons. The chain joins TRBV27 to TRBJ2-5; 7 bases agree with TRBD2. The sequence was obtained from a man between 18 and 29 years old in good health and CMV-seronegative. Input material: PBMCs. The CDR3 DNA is TGTGCCAGCAGTTTGACTAGCCTCCTCCAAGAGACCCAGTACTTC. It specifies CASSLTSLLQETQYF.